This T cell receptor beta chain was documented in a study of T cell responses to AZD1222 COVID-19 vaccine. Whole-study findings and limits: Vaccine-related CD4 TCRs covered spike, predominating at 160-218 and 743-854.

With regard to this clone: Its cognate antigen is unknown.

The CDR3 consists of 14 residues. CDR1 MNHEY and CDR2 SVGAGI come from the germline V gene. V lost 1 base and J lost 8, with 11 bases in between. Doses given second, at about 4 or about 12 weeks, were pooled. The assay was immunoSEQ multiplex PCR, and TCRdb's table has in-frame clones only and misses some. The data show 85,000 to 95,000 clones, around 91% seen once. This clonotype originated in an adult who received the AZD1222 COVID-19 vaccine. The rearrangement joins TRBV6-5 to TRBJ1-4; a weak D match, TRBD1 (6 bases). The specimen comprised peripheral blood, sampled 28 days after the second AZD1222 dose. The CDR3 DNA follows: TGTGCCAGCAGTTACTTAGAGGGACAAGAAAAACTGTTTTTT. Protein sequence: CASSYLEGQEKLFF.